A selection of T cell receptor beta chains follows, all from one sample in a study of blood T cell repertoires in COVID-19. This table comes from immunoSEQ multiplex PCR, and its TCRdb copy is limited to in-frame clones, with some not included. The sample records 210,000 or so clones, 87% being singletons. The sequenced sample consisted of PBMCs or T cells enriched from blood (not recorded which). Every receptor here comes from a man younger than 45 who had recovered from COVID-19. The CDR3 runs from the conserved cysteine through the conserved F or W. A D gene is named only where the DNA matches it firmly. Expanded clones get a size class; other rows say once, few or many, or leave the size out.

NA	NA	TRBJ1-1	TRBV9	TGTGCCAGCAGCGTGAATCAGGGTTTAGGAACTGAAGCTTTCTTT	CASSVNQGLGTEAFF
NA	NA	TRBJ1-3	TRBV19	TGTGCCAGTAGTATAGGGCTCTCTGGAAACACCATATATTTT	CASSIGLSGNTIYF
TRBD2	NA	TRBJ2-6	TRBV10-3	TGTGCCATCAGTGACCCGAACAGCGGACTAGCGGGAACTGGGGCCAACGTCCTGACTTTC	CAISDPNSGLAGTGANVLTF
TRBD2	once	TRBJ2-2	TRBV28	TGTGCCAGCACCTATAGCGGGAGAGCTAACACCGGGGAGCTGTTTTTT	CASTYSGRANTGELFF
NA	once	TRBJ2-7	TRBV5-4	TGTGCCAGCAGCTTGGCAGGAGGGCCACCGGGGGAGCAGTACTTC	CASSLAGGPPGEQYF
TRBD1	NA	TRBJ1-2	TRBV19	TGTGCCAGTATTGACAGGGCGGGCTATGGCTACACCTTC	CASIDRAGYGYTF
TRBD2	NA	TRBJ2-7	TRBV5-6	TGTGCCAGCAGCTTGATGTTGGGAGGGGTGTACGAGCAGTACTTC	CASSLMLGGVYEQYF
NA	NA	TRBJ1-2	TRBV2	TGTGCCAGCAGGCCGGGACTCGAGTCGAGAAGCGGCTACACCTTC	CASRPGLESRSGYTF
NA	NA	TRBJ2-3	TRBV11-2	TGTGCCAGCTGCGGGATCACAGATACGCAGTATTTT	CASCGITDTQYF
NA	few	TRBJ2-1	TRBV11-2	TGTGCCAGCAGCATTAGGGGGGAGCAGTTCTTC	CASSIRGEQFF
NA	NA	TRBJ2-7	TRBV18	TGTGCCAGCTCAAGCCTCCCCTACGAGCAGTACTTC	CASSSLPYEQYF
NA	once	TRBJ2-6	TRBV5-6	TGTGCCAGCAGCTACTACAGGTCCGGGGCCAACGTCCTGACTTTC	CASSYYRSGANVLTF
NA	NA	TRBJ2-1	TRBV30	TGTGCCTGGAACCGTGAAAAACCTGAGGAGCAGTTCTTC	CAWNREKPEEQFF
NA	NA	TRBJ2-5	TRBV12-3/TRBV12-4	TGTGCCAGCAGGAAACAGGTTTTGGAGACCCAGTACTTC	CASRKQVLETQYF
NA	NA	TRBJ2-1	TRBV29-1	TGCAGCGTTGAAGATTATTGGGGCGGAAACTACAATGAGCAGTTCTTC	CSVEDYWGGNYNEQFF
NA	NA	TRBJ2-4	TRBV10-1	TGCGCCAGCAGTGCGGGGGAACTAGCCAAAAACATTCAGTACTTC	CASSAGELAKNIQYF
NA	NA	TRBJ1-6	TRBV24-1	TGTGCCACCAGTGACGCCGGAGCAGATCAAAATTCACCCCTCCACTTT	CATSDAGADQNSPLHF